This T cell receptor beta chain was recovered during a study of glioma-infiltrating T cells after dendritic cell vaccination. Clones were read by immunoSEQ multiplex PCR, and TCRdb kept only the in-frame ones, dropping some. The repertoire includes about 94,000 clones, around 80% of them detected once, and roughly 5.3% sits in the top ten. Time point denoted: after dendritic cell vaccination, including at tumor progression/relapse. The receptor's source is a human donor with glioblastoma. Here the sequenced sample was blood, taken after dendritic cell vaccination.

Here the CDR3 reads CASSTGTQQETQYF. The CDR3 DNA sequence: TGTGCCAGCTCAACCGGGACACAACAAGAGACCCAGTACTTC. The chain couples TRBV18 to TRBJ2-5; possibly TRBD1 for D (6 bases). This CDR3 has 14 residues. V dropped 5 bases and J dropped 2 bases, with 12 bases sitting between them. Germline V gene sequence: CDR1 KGHSH, CDR2 LQKENI. Using reference TRBV18 and TRBJ2-5 for the parts outside the CDR3, the full variable domain is NAGVMQNPRHLVRRRGQEARLRCSPMKGHSHVYWYRQLPEEGLKFMVYLQKENIIDESGMPKERFSAEFPKEGPSILRIQQVVRGDSAAYFCASSTGTQQETQYFGPGTRLLVL.